Below, one T cell receptor beta chain is given with its context. This record comes from a study of blood T cell repertoires in COVID-19. Study-level information: COVID-19 samples, acute and convalescent, were from the United States, Italy and Spain. In each case, the material was cDNA or gDNA derived from T cells, B-cell-depleted T cells, or PBMCs.

Authors' processing steps: Amplifying reference gene primers gave estimates of nucleated cell counts. Profiled with immunoSEQ multiplex PCR; TCRdb holds only in-frame clones, not every one. The D gene and trimming were derived from the DNA, and the V and J assignments and clone size from that table. The profile shows some 170,000 clones, about 88% of them singletons. Trimming took off 4 bases at V and 6 bases at J, with 14 bases between the two ends. The CDR3 totals 14 residues. Germline values: CDR1 KGHDR, CDR2 SFDVKD. Participants were aged about 18 to 90 years, lived in roughly 23 US areas, and enrolled virtually.

Material: PBMCs or T cells enriched from blood (not recorded which). The receptor comes from a human donor with acute COVID-19. The donor label of this sample is uncertain. The gene calls are TRBV24-1 and TRBJ1-2; tentative D call: TRBD1 (6 bases). CDR3 protein: CATSDDLQGNGYTF. DNA of the CDR3: TGTGCCACCAGTGACGATCTACAGGGTAATGGCTACACCTTC.